The 23 T cell receptor beta chains below all came from one sample that was sequenced in a study of T cell responses to AZD1222 COVID-19 vaccine. Repertoires were generated with immunoSEQ multiplex PCR, while TCRdb's copy carries only in-frame clones and drops some. The top ten clones hold less than 11% of a sample with about 120,000 clones, approximately 87% of them seen once. The specimen comprised peripheral blood, sampled on day 0 of AZD1222 vaccination. The receptors were gathered from an adult in good health.

The chain has TRBV29-1 and TRBJ1-2; tentatively, D is TRBD1 (6 bases). Deletions cut 4 bases from V and 2 bases from J, with 14 bases between. CDR1 is SQVTM, CDR2 ANQGSEA, per germline. The CDR3 extends over 14 amino acids. The CDR3 DNA reads as TGCAGCGTTGTGGTGGGGGGCGGAAACTATGGCTACACCTTC. Its translation: CSVVVGGGNYGYTF.

The genes are TRBV13 and TRBJ2-5; D ambiguous. Trimming took off 4 bases at V and 2 bases at J, with 5 bases between the two ends. The CDR3 length is 12 residues. The germline V gene has CDR1 PRHDT and CDR2 FYEKMQ (reference sequence). The CDR3 region has the DNA TGTGCCAGCAGCTCAACTCAAGAGACCCAGTACTTC. It translates to CASSSTQETQYF.

The chain carries TRBV24-1 and TRBJ2-6; D perhaps matches TRBD1 (6 bases). Per germline, CDR1 KGHDR and CDR2 SFDVKD. V dropped 2 bases and J dropped 1 base, with 11 bases sitting between them. The CDR3 is made up of 17 amino acids. The CDR3 reads CATSDYPTGSGANVLTF. CDR3 DNA: TGTGCCACCAGTGATTACCCCACAGGGTCTGGGGCCAACGTCCTGACTTTC.

The chain combines TRBV19 with TRBJ2-6, with D perhaps matching TRBD1 (6 bases). The CDR3 consists of 15 residues. Trimming shortened V by 9 bases and J by 0 bases, and 12 bases separated the two germline ends. Germline V CDR1 and CDR2: LNHDA, SQIVND (reference sequence). CDR3: CASQDRHSGANVLTF. CDR3 DNA: TGTGCCAGCCAGGACAGACACTCTGGGGCCAACGTCCTGACTTTC.

The chain has TRBV2 and TRBJ1-1; no firm D call. V shed 2 bases and J shed 1 base, with 8 bases lying between them. This CDR3 is 14 amino acids long. Germline lookup yields CDR1 SNHLY and CDR2 FYNNEI. The CDR3 region is CASSEIPQNTEAFF. The CDR3 coding sequence is TGTGCCAGCAGTGAAATTCCCCAGAACACTGAAGCTTTCTTT.

The V and J genes are TRBV5-1 and TRBJ2-3, with 10 positions matching TRBD2. The CDR3 is 16 residues long. From germline, CDR1 is SGHRS and CDR2 YFSETQ. Trimming removed 1 base from V and 0 bases from J; junction bases left unmatched: 2. The CDR3 coding sequence is TGCGCCAGCAGCTTGACGGGACTAGCGAGCACAGATACGCAGTATTTT. Translated, it gives CASSLTGLASTDTQYF.

This clone has more than one count but fewer than ten. This chain connects TRBV12-3 or TRBV12-4 to TRBJ1-5, with 9 positions matching TRBD1. V lost 9 bases to trimming and J lost 5 bases; unmatched junction nucleotides: 5. The CDR3 covers 13 residues. DNA of the CDR3: TGTGCCAGTGGGGACAGGGCGGATCAGCCCCAGCATTTT. Amino acid sequence: CASGDRADQPQHF.

A single count supports this clone. This chain joins TRBV5-4 and TRBJ2-3; the D gene is possibly TRBD2 (5 bases). Germline values: CDR1 SGHNT, CDR2 YYREEE (reference sequence). Trimming stripped 3 bases from V and 1 base from J, with 12 bases between. The CDR3 is made up of 15 amino acids. CDR3 in amino acids: CASSSGGIRTDTQYF. CDR3 bases: TGTGCCAGCAGCTCCGGAGGAATCCGCACAGATACGCAGTATTTT.

V usage is TRBV29-1 and J usage is TRBJ1-1, with D hard to call. Germline V CDR1 and CDR2: SQVTM, ANQGSEA. CDR3 length: 14 amino acids. The V and J ends lost 3 bases and 11 bases respectively, with 22 bases between them. CDR3 protein: CSVDFRTRGFGAFF. CDR3 bases: TGCAGCGTTGATTTCAGGACTCGCGGCTTTGGGGCTTTCTTT.

The chain recombines TRBV24-1 with TRBJ1-5, with D possibly TRBD1 on 6 matching bases. Deletions cut 8 bases from V and 8 bases from J, with 24 bases between. Germline CDR1 KGHDR, CDR2 SFDVKD. This CDR3 has 16 amino acids. CDR3 sequence: CATKGSLEGGEEPQHF. Written as DNA, the CDR3 is TGTGCCACCAAGGGGAGTCTGGAGGGGGGCGAGGAGCCCCAGCATTTT.

The chain uses TRBV9 and TRBJ2-2, with 7 bases aligning to TRBD2. There are 18 residues in the CDR3. Germline-derived CDR1 and CDR2 are SGDLS and YYNGEE. With V trimmed by 4 bases and J by 1 base, 13 bases remained unmatched. The CDR3 nucleotides read TGTGCCAGCAGCTCTCGGGGGGATCTGGAACGGAACACCGGGGAGCTGTTTTTT. Amino acids: CASSSRGDLERNTGELFF.

This sequence joins TRBV9 and TRBJ2-1; D is possibly TRBD2 (5 bases). This CDR3 has 15 residues. The V end was cut by 0 bases, the J end by 0 bases, with 7 bases between. CDR1 SGDLS and CDR2 YYNGEE come from the germline V gene. The CDR3 DNA follows: TGTGCCAGCAGCGTAGCGGGGATCTCCTACAATGAGCAGTTCTTC. This codes for CASSVAGISYNEQFF.

This rearrangement joins TRBV18 to TRBJ2-2; tentatively, D is TRBD1 (6 bases). Trimming pared 3 bases from V and 3 bases from J, leaving 11 bases between. Germline CDR1 and CDR2: KGHSH and LQKENI. The CDR3 runs to 15 residues. CDR3 DNA sequence: TGTGCCAGCTCACCGGGACACAAGTACACCGGGGAGCTGTTTTTT. Translation: CASSPGHKYTGELFF.

The chain links TRBV6-5 to TRBJ2-5; no reliable D call. CDR1 MNHEY and CDR2 SVGAGI come from the germline V gene. The germline V and J ends were trimmed by 6 bases and 1 base, with 9 bases remaining between them. The CDR3 extends over 13 amino acids. CDR3 coding DNA: TGTGCCAGCAGACCGGACGGCCAAGAGACCCAGTACTTC. This gives the protein CASRPDGQETQYF.

This chain uses TRBV10-1 with TRBJ2-7; D unclear. Trimming stripped 5 bases from V and 5 bases from J, with 10 bases between. Germline lookup yields CDR1 WNHNN and CDR2 SYGVQD (reference sequence). The CDR3 length is 12 residues. The CDR3 DNA is TGCGCCAGCAGTTCCCCCATCCACGAGCAGTACTTC. This gives the protein CASSSPIHEQYF.

J is TRBJ2-5 and V is TRBV15; 7 bases map to TRBD2. The CDR3 has 14 residues. Germline V gene data show CDR1 as LNHNV and CDR2 as YYDKDF (reference sequence). With V trimmed by 3 bases and J by 3 bases, 4 bases remained unmatched. As DNA, the CDR3 is TGTGCCACCAGCAGGGGGGGAGGGGAAGAGACCCAGTACTTC. Translation gives CATSRGGGEETQYF. Based on the CDR3 plus reference TRBV15 and TRBJ2-5, the full variable domain is DAMVIQNPRYQVTQFGKPVTLSCSQTLNHNVMYWYQQKSSQAPKLLFHYYDKDFNNEADTPDNFQSRRPNTSFCFLDIRSPGLGDTAMYLCATSRGGGEETQYFGPGTRLLVL.

The chain employs TRBV18 and TRBJ2-7, with TRBD1 as a possible D gene (6 bases). Germline CDR1 reads KGHSH; CDR2 reads LQKENI. The CDR3 is made up of 15 amino acids. Trimming left V 2 bases short and J 1 base short, with 12 bases between. CDR3 in amino acids: CASSPVAGASYEQYF. The CDR3, as DNA: TGTGCCAGCTCACCAGTGGCAGGGGCTTCCTACGAGCAGTACTTC.

This sequence joins TRBV19 and TRBJ1-6, with D possibly matching TRBD1 (6 bases). Germline assignment: CDR1 LNHDA and CDR2 SQIVND (reference sequence). The CDR3 consists of 14 residues. V lost 6 bases and J lost 4, with 10 bases in between. CDR3 coding DNA: TGTGCCAGTAGACTACAGGGATATAATTCACCCCTCCACTTT. Its translation is CASRLQGYNSPLHF.

This clone has a single count. The chain combines TRBV3-1 (or the pseudogene TRBV3-2) with TRBJ1-1, with no clear D. V was trimmed by 5 bases and J by 1 base, leaving 8 bases between them. Germline values: CDR1 LGHDT, CDR2 YNNKEL (reference sequence). The CDR3 is made up of 13 amino acids. The CDR3 DNA reads as TGTGCCAGCAGCACTTACAGGAACACTGAAGCTTTCTTT. Residues: CASSTYRNTEAFF.

This sequence joins TRBV6-2 or TRBV6-3 and TRBJ2-1; 10 nucleotides match TRBD2. CDR3 length: 17 amino acids. With 0 bases clipped from V and 5 bases from J, the junction kept 7 bases outside the gene matches. The germline V gene has CDR1 MNHEY and CDR2 SVGEGT. The CDR3 sequence is CASSYSRGLADNNEQFF. In DNA, the CDR3 is TGTGCCAGCAGTTACTCGAGAGGACTAGCGGACAACAATGAGCAGTTCTTC.

The J gene is TRBJ1-2, the V gene TRBV5-1, with D uncertain. Germline V gene data show CDR1 as SGHRS and CDR2 as YFSETQ. The CDR3 consists of 14 residues. V shed 4 bases and J shed 3 bases, with 13 bases lying between them. The DNA for the CDR3 is TGCGCCAGCAGCCGGATGGCAGCGGACTATGGCTACACCTTC. Its protein is CASSRMAADYGYTF.

The rearrangement joins TRBV27 to TRBJ1-2, with 7 bases that match TRBD1. In germline, CDR1 is MNHEY, CDR2 SMNVEV (reference sequence). The CDR3 covers 16 residues. Trimming took 6 bases from V and 0 from J; bases not matched to a gene: 10. The CDR3 coding sequence is TGTGCCAGCAGACAAACTGGGACAGCCGCTAACTATGGCTACACCTTC. Translated, it gives CASRQTGTAANYGYTF.

V and J are TRBV5-4 and TRBJ2-7, with D tentatively TRBD1 or TRBD2 (5 bases each). Trimming took off 4 bases at V and 3 bases at J, with 11 bases between the two ends. The CDR3 runs to 13 residues. CDR1 and CDR2 from the germline V gene are SGHNT and YYREEE (reference sequence). The CDR3 DNA sequence: TGTGCCAGCAGCCGGGACGCAAACTACGAGCAGTACTTC. Encoded protein: CASSRDANYEQYF.